The entry below gives a single T cell receptor beta chain sequence along with its context. The specificity of this receptor is unknown. No base-level quality is on record; no much larger clone is a single base apart. The data originate from a study of T cell responses to AZD1222 COVID-19 vaccine (dated by TCRdb to about 2021). Background on the whole study: AZD1222 recipients given second doses at about 4 weeks or at about 12 weeks were pooled, since spike-specific TCR depth and breadth were not found to differ between the two schedules. TCR sequencing was performed for 233 trial participants, of whom around 200 were given two doses of AZD1222 and around 25 were given two doses of MenACWY control vaccine. Trial participants were enrolled by age into 18-55, 56-69 and 70-plus year subgroups, with 148, 28 and 57 TCR-sequenced participants respectively. General conclusions and limits of the study: Vaccine-associated CD4 TCRs spanned the whole spike protein, with dominant responses in regions 160-218 and 743-854. Spike-specific TCR breadth and depth rose significantly after two AZD1222 doses compared with day 0 and with MenACWY recipients. The 56-69-year group was small, and its depth increase did not reach significance, likely because of low power. Because no samples from the day 14 peak response were available, repertoires could be characterized only after the peak T cell response. Conclusions about previously exposed vaccinees are limited, since just 6 or 7 AZD1222 recipients were seropositive for SARS-CoV-2 at baseline. Most participants were white British and females outnumbered males, and the authors suggested that clonal diversity may have been underestimated. Reportedly, almost half of the unique spike-specific TCRs recognized epitopes lying outside the regions that are mutated in the B.1.351 and B.1.1.7 variants.

The CDR3 regions of human TCRbeta chains were analyzed by immunosequencing. In the paper's pipeline: Repertoire TCRs were checked for matches against a reference library of SARS-CoV-2-specific TCRs that had been generated using the MIRA antigen-specificity platform. Breadth was defined as the fraction of unique TCRs that were SARS-CoV-2-associated, and depth was defined as the fraction of total T cells that were SARS-CoV-2-associated. Each spike-specific TCR was assigned to its reactive spike region and to a CD4 or CD8 class using the MIRA data. Log10-transformed breadth and depth values were compared by one-way ANOVA with Sidak's multiple comparisons tests. What TCRdb holds here is the immuneACCESS table cut down to in-frame rearrangements. Part of the clones is not present; checked against another copy, under half of the missing clones reflect an unresolved V gene, and the others are unexplained. V, J and clone size are taken as reported in that table, and D and trimming were inferred from the DNA itself. For this sample the table gives under 140,000 clones, of which 85% to 95% were detected only once. The leading ten clones occupy over 6% of the sample.

The sample's time point, from its label and the paper: baseline before first vaccination. Vaccinee samples came from UK trials COV001 and COV002, including a single-blind randomized controlled phase 2/3 trial of AZD1222 (ChAdOx1 nCoV-19) in healthy adults. For TCRbeta chain sequencing, PBMC samples from trial participants were taken at day 0 and at day 28 after the second dose. CDR1 and CDR2, per the germline V gene, are SGHAT and FQNNGV. The V end loses 0 bases and the J end loses 2 bases, and a stretch of 14 bases separates them. The CDR3 contains 16 residues, cysteine and phenylalanine counted. Only CDR3 DNA is held: 48 bases, read in frame from base 1.

The receptor was derived from an adult in good health. The rearranged segments are TRBV11-2 and TRBJ2-7; the D gene could be either TRBD1 or TRBD2, each agreeing at 6 bases. Sequencing was performed on peripheral blood, taken on day 0 of AZD1222 vaccination. The DNA reads as follows: TGTGCCAGCAGCTTAGACCCCGGGGGACAAACCTACGAGCAGTACTTC. Translated, it reads CASSLDPGGQTYEQYF.